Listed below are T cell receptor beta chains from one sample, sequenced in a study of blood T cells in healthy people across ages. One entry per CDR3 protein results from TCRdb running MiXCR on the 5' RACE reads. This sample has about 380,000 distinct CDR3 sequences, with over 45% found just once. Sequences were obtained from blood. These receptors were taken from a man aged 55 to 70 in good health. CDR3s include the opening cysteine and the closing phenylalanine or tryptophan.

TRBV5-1,CASSPGQLNNEQFF
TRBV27,CASSSDGTDPYEQYF
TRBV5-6,CASSYDPGLPWDTQYF
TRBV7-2,CASSLTAVNTEAFF
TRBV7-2,CASSPGADTQYF
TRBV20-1,CSASPGGNEQYF
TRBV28,CASSLQREQYF
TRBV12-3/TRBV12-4,CASRGTASGRALGEQYF
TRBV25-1,CASSEPGIVDEQYF
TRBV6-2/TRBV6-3,CASSPTGDTKAFF
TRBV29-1,CSGQNVANGYTF
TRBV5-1,CASSPQEGGLPTEAFF
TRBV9,CASSAGRSSGIQETQYF
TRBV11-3,CASSPGQGRQNEQFF
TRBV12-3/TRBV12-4,CASSPEAGGGAQYF
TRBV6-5,CASRQGGKTQYF
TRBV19,CASSTGRVQYF
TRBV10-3,CAISESASGASRYEQYF